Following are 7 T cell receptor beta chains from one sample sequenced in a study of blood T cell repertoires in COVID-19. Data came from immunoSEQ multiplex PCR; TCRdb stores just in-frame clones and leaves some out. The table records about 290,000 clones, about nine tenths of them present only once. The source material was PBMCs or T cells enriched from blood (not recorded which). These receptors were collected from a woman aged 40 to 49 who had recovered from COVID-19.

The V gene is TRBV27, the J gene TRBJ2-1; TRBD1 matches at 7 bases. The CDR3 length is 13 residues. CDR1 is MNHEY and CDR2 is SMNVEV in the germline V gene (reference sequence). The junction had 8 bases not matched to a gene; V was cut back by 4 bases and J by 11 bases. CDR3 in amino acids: CASSSGDSSKQFF. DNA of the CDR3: TGTGCCAGCAGTTCCGGGGACAGTTCGAAGCAGTTCTTC.

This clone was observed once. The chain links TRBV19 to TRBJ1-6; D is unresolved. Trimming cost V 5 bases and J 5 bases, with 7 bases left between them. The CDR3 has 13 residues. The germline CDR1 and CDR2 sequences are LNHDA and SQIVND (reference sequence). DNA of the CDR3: TGTGCCAGTAGTGTGCAGGATAATTCACCCCTCCACTTT. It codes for CASSVQDNSPLHF.

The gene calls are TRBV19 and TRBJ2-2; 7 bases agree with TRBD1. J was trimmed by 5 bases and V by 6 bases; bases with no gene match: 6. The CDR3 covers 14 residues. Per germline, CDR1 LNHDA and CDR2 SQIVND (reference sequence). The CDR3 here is CASRTGFRTGELFF. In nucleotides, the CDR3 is TGTGCCAGTAGGACAGGGTTTCGGACCGGGGAGCTGTTTTTT. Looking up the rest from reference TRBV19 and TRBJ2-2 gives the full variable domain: DGGITQSPKYLFRKEGQNVTLSCEQNLNHDAMYWYRQDPGQGLRLIYYSQIVNDFQKGDIAEGYSVSREKKESFPLTVTSAQKNPTAFYLCASRTGFRTGELFFGEGSRLTVL.

CDR3 residues: CASSPRQGNEQFF. The CDR3 nucleotides are TGTGCCAGTAGTCCAAGACAGGGCAATGAGCAGTTCTTC. The chain couples TRBV19 to TRBJ2-1; 7 nucleotides match TRBD1. The trim removed 5 bases at V and 6 bases at J, leaving 4 bases unmatched. The CDR3 sequence is 13 residues long. Germline CDR1 LNHDA, CDR2 SQIVND (reference sequence).

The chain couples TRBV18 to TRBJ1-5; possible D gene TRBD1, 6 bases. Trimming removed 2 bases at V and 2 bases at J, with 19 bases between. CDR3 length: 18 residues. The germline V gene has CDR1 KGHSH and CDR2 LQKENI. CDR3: CASSPITVGGPGNQPQHF. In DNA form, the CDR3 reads TGTGCCAGCTCACCAATCACAGTGGGGGGGCCTGGCAATCAGCCCCAGCATTTT.

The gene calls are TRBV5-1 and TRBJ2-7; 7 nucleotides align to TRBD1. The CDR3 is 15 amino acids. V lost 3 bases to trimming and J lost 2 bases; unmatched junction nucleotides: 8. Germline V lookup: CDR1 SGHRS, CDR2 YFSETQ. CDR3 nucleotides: TGCGCCAGCAGCTCATCCGGGACAGCCACCTACGAGCAGTACTTC. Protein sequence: CASSSSGTATYEQYF.

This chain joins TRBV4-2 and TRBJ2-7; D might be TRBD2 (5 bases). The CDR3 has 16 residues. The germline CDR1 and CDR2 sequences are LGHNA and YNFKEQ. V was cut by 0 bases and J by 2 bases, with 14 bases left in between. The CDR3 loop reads CASSQESWTGTYEQYF. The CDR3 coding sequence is TGTGCCAGCAGCCAAGAATCATGGACGGGGACCTACGAGCAGTACTTC.